This T cell receptor (beta chain) was recorded in a study of OX40 agonist ivuxolimab in advanced cancers. With respect to this clone: Its antigen remains unidentified.

Germline CDR1 MNHNS, CDR2 SASEGT. CDR3 size: 13 residues. Trimming took off 6 bases at V and 7 bases at J, with 15 bases between the two ends. The study's findings and limits: Expanded peripheral T-cell antigen specificity went undetermined.

Profiled with immunoSEQ multiplex PCR; TCRdb holds only in-frame clones, not every one. This table holds 70,000 or so clones, roughly nine tenths found once. Sample: CD4+ or CD8+ T cells sorted from blood, taken in a trial of the OX40 agonist ivuxolimab. J is TRBJ1-1 and V is TRBV6-1, with D hard to call. This clonotype was sampled from an adult with an advanced solid tumor such as melanoma, head and neck, liver or kidney cancer. The CDR3 sequence is CASSPMGLGEAFF. DNA of the CDR3: TGTGCCAGCAGCCCGATGGGGTTGGGTGAAGCTTTCTTT.